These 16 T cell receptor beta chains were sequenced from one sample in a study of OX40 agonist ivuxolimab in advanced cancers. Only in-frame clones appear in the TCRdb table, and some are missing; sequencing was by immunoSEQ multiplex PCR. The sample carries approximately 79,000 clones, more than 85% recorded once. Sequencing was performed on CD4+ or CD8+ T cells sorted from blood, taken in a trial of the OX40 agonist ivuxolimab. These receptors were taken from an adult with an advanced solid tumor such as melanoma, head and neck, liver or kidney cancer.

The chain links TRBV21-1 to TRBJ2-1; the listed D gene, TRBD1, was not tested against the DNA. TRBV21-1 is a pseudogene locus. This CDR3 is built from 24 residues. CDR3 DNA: TGTGCCAGCAGCAAAGCGCTACAGGGGCCACACACACGGGTTTCATGTGTGGGTTACAATGAGCAGTTCTTC. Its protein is CASSKALQGPHTRVSCVGYNEQFF.

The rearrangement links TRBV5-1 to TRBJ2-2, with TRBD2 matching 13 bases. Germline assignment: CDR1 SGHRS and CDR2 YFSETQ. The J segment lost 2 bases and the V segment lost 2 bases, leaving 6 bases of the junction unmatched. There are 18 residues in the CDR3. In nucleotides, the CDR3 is TGCGCCAGCAGCTTTTTGGGACTAGCGGGACCTAACACCGGGGAGCTGTTTTTT. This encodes CASSFLGLAGPNTGELFF.

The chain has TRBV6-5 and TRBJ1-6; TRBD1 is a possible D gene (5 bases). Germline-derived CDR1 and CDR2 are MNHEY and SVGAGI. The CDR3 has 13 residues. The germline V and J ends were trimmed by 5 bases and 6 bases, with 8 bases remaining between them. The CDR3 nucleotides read TGTGCCAGCAGTAAGGGGCCTAATTCACCCCTCCACTTT. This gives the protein CASSKGPNSPLHF.

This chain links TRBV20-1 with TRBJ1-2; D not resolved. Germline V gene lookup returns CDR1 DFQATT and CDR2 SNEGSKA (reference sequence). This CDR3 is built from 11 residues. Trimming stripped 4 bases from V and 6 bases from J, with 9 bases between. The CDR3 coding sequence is TGCAGTGCTAACCTTGGGGATGGCTACACCTTC. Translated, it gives CSANLGDGYTF.

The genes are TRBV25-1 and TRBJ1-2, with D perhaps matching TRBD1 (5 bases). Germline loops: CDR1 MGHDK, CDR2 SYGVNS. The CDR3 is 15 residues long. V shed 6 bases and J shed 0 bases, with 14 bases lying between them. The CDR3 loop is CASSSGTSTNYGYTF. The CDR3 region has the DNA TGTGCCAGCAGCTCCGGGACTTCCACTAACTATGGCTACACCTTC.

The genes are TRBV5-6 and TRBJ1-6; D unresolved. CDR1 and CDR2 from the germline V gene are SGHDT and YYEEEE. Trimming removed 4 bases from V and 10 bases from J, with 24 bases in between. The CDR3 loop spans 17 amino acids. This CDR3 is CASSERRRNPRESPLHF. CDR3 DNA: TGTGCCAGCAGCGAGAGACGGAGGAACCCCCGGGAGTCACCCCTCCACTTT.

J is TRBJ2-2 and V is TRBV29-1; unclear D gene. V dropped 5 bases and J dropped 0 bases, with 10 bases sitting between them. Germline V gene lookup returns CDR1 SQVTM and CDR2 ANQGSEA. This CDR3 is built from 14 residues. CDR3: CSVRSSANTGELFF. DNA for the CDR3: TGCAGCGTTCGGTCCTCTGCGAACACCGGGGAGCTGTTTTTT.

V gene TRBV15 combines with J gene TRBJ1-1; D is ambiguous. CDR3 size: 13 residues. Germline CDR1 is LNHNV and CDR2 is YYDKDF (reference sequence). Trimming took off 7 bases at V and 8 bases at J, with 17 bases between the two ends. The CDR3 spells CATTPTKLKEAFF. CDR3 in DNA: TGTGCCACCACCCCTACCAAACTAAAGGAAGCTTTCTTT.

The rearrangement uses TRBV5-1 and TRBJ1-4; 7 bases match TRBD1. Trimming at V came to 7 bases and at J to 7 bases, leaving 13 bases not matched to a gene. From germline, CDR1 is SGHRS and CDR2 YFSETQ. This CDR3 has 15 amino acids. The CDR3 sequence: CASRSVTGTFEKLFF. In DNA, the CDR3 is TGCGCCAGCCGCTCGGTGACAGGGACGTTTGAAAAACTGTTTTTT.

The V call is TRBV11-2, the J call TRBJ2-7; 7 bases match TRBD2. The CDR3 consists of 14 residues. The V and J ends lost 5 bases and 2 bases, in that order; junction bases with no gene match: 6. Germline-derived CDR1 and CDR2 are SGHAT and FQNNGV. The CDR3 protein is CASSSRAGPYEQYF. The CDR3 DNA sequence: TGTGCCAGCAGCAGCCGAGCGGGGCCCTACGAGCAGTACTTC.

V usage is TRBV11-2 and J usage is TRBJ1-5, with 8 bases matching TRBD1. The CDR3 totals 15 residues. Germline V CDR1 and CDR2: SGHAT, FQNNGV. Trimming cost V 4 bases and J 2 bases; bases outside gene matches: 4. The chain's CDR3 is CASSSSGGGNQPQHF. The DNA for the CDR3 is TGTGCCAGCAGCTCGTCAGGGGGCGGCAATCAGCCCCAGCATTTT.

The CDR3 reads CASSPGTSGYEQYF. The CDR3 bases are TGTGCCAGCTCTCCAGGGACTAGCGGCTACGAGCAGTACTTC. This chain joins TRBV18 and TRBJ2-7, with TRBD2 identical over 11 bases. Germline CDR1 is KGHSH and CDR2 is LQKENI. The CDR3 is 14 residues long. With V trimmed by 6 bases and J by 3 bases, 4 bases remained unmatched.

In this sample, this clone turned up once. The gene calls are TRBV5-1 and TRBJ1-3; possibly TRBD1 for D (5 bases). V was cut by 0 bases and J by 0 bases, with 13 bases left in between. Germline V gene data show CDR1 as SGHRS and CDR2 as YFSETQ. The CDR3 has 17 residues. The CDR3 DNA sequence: TGCGCCAGCAGCTTGGGGGGGACCGATAACTCTGGAAACACCATATATTTT. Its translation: CASSLGGTDNSGNTIYF.

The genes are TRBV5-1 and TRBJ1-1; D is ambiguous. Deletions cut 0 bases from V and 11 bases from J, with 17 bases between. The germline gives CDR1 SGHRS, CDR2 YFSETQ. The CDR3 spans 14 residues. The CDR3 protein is CASSLADGWREAFF. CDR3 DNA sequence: TGCGCCAGCAGCTTGGCCGATGGGTGGAGGGAGGCTTTCTTT.

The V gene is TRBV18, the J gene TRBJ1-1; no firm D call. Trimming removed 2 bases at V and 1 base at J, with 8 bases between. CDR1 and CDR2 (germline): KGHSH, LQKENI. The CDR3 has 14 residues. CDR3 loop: CASSPFRENTEAFF. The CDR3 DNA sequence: TGTGCCAGCTCACCATTCCGCGAGAACACTGAAGCTTTCTTT. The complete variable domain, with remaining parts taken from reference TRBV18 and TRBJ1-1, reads NAGVMQNPRHLVRRRGQEARLRCSPMKGHSHVYWYRQLPEEGLKFMVYLQKENIIDESGMPKERFSAEFPKEGPSILRIQQVVRGDSAAYFCASSPFRENTEAFFGQGTRLTVV.

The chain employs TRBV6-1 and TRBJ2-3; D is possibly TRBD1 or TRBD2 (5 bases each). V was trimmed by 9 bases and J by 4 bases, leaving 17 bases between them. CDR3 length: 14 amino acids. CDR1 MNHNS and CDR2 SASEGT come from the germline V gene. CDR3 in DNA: TGTGCCAGAACCGGGACGCTGGGGGCAGATACGCAGTATTTT. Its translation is CARTGTLGADTQYF.